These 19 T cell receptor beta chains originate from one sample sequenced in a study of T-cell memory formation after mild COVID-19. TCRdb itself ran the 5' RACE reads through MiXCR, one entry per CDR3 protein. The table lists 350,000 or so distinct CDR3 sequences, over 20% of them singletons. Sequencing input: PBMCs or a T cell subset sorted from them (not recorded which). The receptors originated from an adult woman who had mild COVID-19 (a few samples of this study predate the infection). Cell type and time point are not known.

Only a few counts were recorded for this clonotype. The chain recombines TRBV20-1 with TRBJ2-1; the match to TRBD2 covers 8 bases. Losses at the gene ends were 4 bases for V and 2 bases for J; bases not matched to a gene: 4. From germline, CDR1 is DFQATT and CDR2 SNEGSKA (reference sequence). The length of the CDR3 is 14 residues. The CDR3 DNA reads TGCAGTGCTACCGGGGGGGGCCCCTACAATGAGCAGTTCTTC. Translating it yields CSATGGGPYNEQFF.

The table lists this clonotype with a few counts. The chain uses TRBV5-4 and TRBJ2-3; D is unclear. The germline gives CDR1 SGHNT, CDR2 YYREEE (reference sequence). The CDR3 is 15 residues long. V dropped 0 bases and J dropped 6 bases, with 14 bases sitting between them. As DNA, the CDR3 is TGTGCCAGCAGCTTGGATGCCCCCCATCCGGATACGCAGTATTTT. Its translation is CASSLDAPHPDTQYF. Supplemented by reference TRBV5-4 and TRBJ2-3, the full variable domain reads ETGVTQSPTHLIKTRGQQVTLRCSSQSGHNTVSWYQQALGQGPQFIFQYYREEENGRGNFPPRFSGLQFPNYSSELNVNALELDDSALYLCASSLDAPHPDTQYFGPGTRLTVL.

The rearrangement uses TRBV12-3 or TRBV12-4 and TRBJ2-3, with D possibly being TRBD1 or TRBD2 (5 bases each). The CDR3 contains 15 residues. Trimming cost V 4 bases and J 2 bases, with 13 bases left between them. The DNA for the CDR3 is TGTGCCAGCAGTTCCCGGGACGGATTCACAGATACGCAGTATTTT. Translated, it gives CASSSRDGFTDTQYF.

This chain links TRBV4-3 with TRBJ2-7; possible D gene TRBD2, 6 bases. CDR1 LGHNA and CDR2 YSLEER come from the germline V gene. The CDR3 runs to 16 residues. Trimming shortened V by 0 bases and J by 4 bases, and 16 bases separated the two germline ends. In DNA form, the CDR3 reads TGCGCCAGCAGCCAAGAGTTAGGCGGGATAAAGTACGAGCAGTACTTC. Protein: CASSQELGGIKYEQYF.

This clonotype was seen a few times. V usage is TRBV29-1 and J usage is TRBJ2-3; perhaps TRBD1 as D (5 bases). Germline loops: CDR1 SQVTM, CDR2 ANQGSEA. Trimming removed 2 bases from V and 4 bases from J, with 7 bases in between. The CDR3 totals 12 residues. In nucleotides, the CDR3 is TGCAGCGTTGAAAAGGGGCCAGATACGCAGTATTTT. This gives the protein CSVEKGPDTQYF.

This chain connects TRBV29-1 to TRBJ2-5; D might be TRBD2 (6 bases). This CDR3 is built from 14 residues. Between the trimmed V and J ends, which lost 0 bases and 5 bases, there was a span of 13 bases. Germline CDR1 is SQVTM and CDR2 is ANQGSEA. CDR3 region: CSVEDPRGGETQYF. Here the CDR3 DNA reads TGCAGCGTTGAAGACCCACGTGGGGGGGAGACCCAGTACTTC.

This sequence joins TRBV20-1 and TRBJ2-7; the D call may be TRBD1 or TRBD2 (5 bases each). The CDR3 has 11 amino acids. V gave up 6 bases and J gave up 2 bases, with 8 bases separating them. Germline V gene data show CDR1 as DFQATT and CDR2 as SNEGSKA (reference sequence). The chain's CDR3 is CSAGTPYEQYF. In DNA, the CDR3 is TGCAGTGCCGGGACCCCCTACGAGCAGTACTTC.

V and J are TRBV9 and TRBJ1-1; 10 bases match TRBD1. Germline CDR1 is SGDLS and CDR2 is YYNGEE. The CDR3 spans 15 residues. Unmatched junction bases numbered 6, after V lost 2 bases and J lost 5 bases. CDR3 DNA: TGTGCCAGCAGCGTGACAGGGGGCACGGGGACTGAAGCTTTCTTT. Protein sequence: CASSVTGGTGTEAFF.

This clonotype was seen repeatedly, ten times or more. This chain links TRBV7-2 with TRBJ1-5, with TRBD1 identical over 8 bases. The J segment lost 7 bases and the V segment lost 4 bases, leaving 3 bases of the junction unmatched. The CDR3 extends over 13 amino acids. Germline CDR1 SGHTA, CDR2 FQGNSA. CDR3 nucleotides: TGTGCCAGCAGCTACAGGGGGAACCAGCCCCAGCATTTT. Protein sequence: CASSYRGNQPQHF.

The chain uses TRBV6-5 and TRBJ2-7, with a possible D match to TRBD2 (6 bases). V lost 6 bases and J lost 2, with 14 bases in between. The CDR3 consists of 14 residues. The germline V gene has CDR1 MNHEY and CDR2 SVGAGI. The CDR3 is CASRRLASPYEQYF. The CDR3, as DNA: TGTGCCAGCAGGAGGCTAGCGAGCCCCTACGAGCAGTACTTC.

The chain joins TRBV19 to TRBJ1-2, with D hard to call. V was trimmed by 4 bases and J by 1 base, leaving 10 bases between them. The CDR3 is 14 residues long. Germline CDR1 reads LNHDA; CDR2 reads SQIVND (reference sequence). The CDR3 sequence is CASSKQWGNYGYTF. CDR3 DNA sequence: TGTGCCAGTAGTAAACAATGGGGTAACTATGGCTACACCTTC.

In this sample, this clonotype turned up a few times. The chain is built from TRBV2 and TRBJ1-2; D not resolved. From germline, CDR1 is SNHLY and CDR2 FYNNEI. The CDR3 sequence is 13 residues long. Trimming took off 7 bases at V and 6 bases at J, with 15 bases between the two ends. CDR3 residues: CASTSWSVNGYTF. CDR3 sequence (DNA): TGTGCCAGCACATCATGGTCAGTCAATGGCTACACCTTC.

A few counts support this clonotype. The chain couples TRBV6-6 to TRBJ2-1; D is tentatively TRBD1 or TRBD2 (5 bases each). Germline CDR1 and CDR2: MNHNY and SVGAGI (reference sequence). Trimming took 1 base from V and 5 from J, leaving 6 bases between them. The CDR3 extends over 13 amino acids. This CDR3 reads CASSYLGDNEQFF. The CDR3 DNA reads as TGTGCCAGCAGTTACTTGGGGGACAATGAGCAGTTCTTC.

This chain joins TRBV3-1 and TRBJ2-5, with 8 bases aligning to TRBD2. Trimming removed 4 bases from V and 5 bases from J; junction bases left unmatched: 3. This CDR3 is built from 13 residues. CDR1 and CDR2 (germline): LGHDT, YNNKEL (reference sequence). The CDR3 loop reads CASSRGLVETQYF. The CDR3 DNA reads TGTGCCAGCAGCCGGGGACTAGTGGAGACCCAGTACTTC.

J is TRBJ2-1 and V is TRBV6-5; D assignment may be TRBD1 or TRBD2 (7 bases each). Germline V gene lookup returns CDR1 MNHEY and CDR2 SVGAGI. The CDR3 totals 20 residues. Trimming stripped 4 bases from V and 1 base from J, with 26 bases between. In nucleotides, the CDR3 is TGTGCCAGCAGTTTACCGCGGGACAGCCAAAAGCGGGATTCCTACAATGAGCAGTTCTTC. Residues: CASSLPRDSQKRDSYNEQFF.

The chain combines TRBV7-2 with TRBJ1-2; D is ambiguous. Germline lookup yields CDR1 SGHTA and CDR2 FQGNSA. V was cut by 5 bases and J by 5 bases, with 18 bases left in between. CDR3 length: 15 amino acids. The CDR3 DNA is TGTGCCAGCAGCCTCGCGTCGCTGGGAGGGTATGGCTACACCTTC. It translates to CASSLASLGGYGYTF.

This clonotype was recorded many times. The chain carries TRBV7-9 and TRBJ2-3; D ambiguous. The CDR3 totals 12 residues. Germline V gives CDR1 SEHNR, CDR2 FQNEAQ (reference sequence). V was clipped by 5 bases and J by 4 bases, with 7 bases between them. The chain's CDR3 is CASSLPPDTQYF. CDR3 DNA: TGTGCCAGCAGCCTACCTCCAGATACGCAGTATTTT.

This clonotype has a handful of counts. The CDR3 region is CAISEGGLPYEQYF. The CDR3 DNA follows: TGTGCCATCAGTGAGGGGGGACTGCCCTACGAGCAGTACTTC. This chain joins TRBV10-3 and TRBJ2-7, with D possibly being TRBD2 (6 bases). V was pared by 2 bases and J by 2 bases, with 10 bases between. From germline, CDR1 is ENHRY and CDR2 SYGVKD. This CDR3 spans 14 amino acids.

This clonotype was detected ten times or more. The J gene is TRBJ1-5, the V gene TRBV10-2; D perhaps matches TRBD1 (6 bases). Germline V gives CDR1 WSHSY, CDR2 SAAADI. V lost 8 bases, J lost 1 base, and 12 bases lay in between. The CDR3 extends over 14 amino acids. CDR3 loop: CASGQGMSNQPQHF. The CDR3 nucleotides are TGCGCCAGCGGGCAGGGGATGAGCAATCAGCCCCAGCATTTT.